The present TCR beta chain was sequenced within a study of molecular identifiers for immune sequencing clone quantification. Findings and caveats of the study: Under 1% of molecules in naive cells, but over 97% of effector molecules, belonged to clones above 20 RNA copies. Underestimated sizes of highly expanded clones could result from identical TCR molecules that share a barcode.

TCRdb independently ran MiXCR on the PCR reads; one entry per CDR3 protein. There are 40,000 to 45,000 distinct CDR3 sequences in the sample; about a fifth occur only once, and roughly 7% lies in the top ten. The CDR3 totals 12 residues. V gave up 6 bases and J gave up 2 bases, with 8 bases separating them. Looked up from germline, CDR1 is MNHEY and CDR2 is SVGAGI. CD8+CD4-CCR7+CD45RA+ sorting gave the naive CD8 T cells. On this clonotype: The antigen remains unidentified.

The receptor was derived from a human donor in good health. Some libraries in this study had Jurkat cell RNA spiked in. V is TRBV6-5 and J is TRBJ2-7; TRBD2 might be the D (5 bases). Sequenced material: naive CD8+ T cells from blood, with Jurkat cell RNA spiked in. Documented subset: FACS-sorted CD8+CD4-CCR7+CD45RA+ naive T cells. Written as DNA, the CDR3 is TGTGCCAGCAGGGGAGAGGCCTACGAGCAGTACTTC. Its translation: CASRGEAYEQYF.